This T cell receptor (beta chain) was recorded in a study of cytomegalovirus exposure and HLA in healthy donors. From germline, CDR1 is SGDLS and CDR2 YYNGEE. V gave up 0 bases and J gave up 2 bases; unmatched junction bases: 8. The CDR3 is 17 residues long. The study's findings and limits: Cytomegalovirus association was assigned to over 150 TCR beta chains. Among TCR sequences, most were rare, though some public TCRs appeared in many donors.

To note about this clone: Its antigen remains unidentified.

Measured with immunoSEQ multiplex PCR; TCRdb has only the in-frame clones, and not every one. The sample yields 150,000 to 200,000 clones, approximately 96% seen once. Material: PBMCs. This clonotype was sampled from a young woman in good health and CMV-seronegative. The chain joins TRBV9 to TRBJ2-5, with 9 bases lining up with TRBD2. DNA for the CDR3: TGTGCCAGCAGCGTAGGGAGTAGCGGGGGCTTACAAGAGACCCAGTACTTC. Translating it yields CASSVGSSGGLQETQYF. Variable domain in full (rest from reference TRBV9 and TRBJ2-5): DSGVTQTPKHLITATGQRVTLRCSPRSGDLSVYWYQQSLDQGLQFLIQYYNGEERAKGNILERFSAQQFPDLHSELNLSSLELGDSALYFCASSVGSSGGLQETQYFGPGTRLLVL.